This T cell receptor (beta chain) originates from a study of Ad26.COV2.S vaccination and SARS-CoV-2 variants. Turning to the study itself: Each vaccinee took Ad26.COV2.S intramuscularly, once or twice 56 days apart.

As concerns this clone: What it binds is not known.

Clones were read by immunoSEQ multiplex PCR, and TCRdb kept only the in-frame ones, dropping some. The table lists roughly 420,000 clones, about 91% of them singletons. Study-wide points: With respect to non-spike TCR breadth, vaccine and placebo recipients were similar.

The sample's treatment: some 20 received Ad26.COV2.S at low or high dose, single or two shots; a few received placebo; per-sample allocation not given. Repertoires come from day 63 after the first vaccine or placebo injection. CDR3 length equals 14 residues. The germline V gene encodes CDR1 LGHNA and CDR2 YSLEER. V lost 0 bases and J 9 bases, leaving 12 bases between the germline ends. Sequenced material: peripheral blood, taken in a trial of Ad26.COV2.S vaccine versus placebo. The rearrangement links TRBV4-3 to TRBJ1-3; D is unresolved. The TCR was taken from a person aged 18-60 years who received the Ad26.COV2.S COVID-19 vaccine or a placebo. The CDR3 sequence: CASSQDFAVATIYF. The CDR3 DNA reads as TGCGCCAGCAGCCAAGATTTCGCGGTCGCCACCATATATTTT.